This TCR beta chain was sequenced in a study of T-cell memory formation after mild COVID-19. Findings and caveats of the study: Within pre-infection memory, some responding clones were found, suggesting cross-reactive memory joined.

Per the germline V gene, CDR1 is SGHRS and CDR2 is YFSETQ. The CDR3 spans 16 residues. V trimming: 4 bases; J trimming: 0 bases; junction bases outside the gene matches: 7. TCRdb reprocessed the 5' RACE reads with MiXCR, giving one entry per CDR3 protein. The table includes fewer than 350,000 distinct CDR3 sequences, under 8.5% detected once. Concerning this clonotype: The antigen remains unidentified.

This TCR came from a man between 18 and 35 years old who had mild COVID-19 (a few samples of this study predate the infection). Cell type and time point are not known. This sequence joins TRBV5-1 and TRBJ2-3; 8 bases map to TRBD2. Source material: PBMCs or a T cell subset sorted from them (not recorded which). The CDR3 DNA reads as TGCGCCAGCAGCCCCGGGAGCGGGGGCAGCACAGATACGCAGTATTTT. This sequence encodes CASSPGSGGSTDTQYF.